This T cell receptor beta chain derives from a study of shared clonotypes between healthy human individuals. V was clipped by 3 bases and J by 6 bases, with 9 bases between them. There are 13 residues in the CDR3. CDR1 and CDR2 from the germline V gene are MGHDK and SYGVNS. Method: immunoSEQ multiplex PCR; TCRdb's copy keeps in-frame clones and lacks some. The sample holds 90,000 to 100,000 clones, about half seen once. Comment on this clone: It may be a read error: a sequence one base away is much more abundant.

This sequence was found in a woman aged 40-49 years in good health. Some clones in this sample may be carry-over from other donors' samples. The J gene is TRBJ2-1, the V gene TRBV25-1; no clear D gene. Sequenced material: PBMCs. CDR3 DNA: TGTGCCAGCAGTGATCCGAGCCGCAATGAGCAGTTCTTC. This translates into CASSDPSRNEQFF.